Listed below are T cell receptor beta chains from one sample, sequenced in a study of OX40 agonist ivuxolimab in advanced cancers. Generated by immunoSEQ multiplex PCR, the TCRdb table keeps only in-frame clones and is missing some. The sample holds approximately 70,000 clones, 65% to 90% seen once. The starting material was CD4+ or CD8+ T cells sorted from blood, obtained in a trial of the OX40 agonist ivuxolimab. The receptors were sampled from an adult with an advanced solid tumor such as melanoma, head and neck, liver or kidney cancer. The CDR3 runs from the conserved cysteine through the conserved F or W. D genes are given only for firm matches. Not all rows give a size; the values are once, few, many and, for expanded clones, a class.

.	.	TRBV7-2	TRBJ2-2	TGTGCCAGCGCGTGGGGATCTAACACCGGGGAGCTGTTTTTT	CASAWGSNTGELFF
few	.	TRBV28	TRBJ1-5	TGTGCCAGCAGTCAGGGGACAAAAAATGATCAGCCCCAGCATTTT	CASSQGTKNDQPQHF
.	TRBD1	TRBV28	TRBJ1-2	TGTGCCAGCAGTTTGACCGGGACAGGGTACGGCTACACCTTC	CASSLTGTGYGYTF
once	TRBD1	TRBV6-1	TRBJ1-4	TGTGCCAGCAGTGAAGCGGGGGGGACAGCCGAAAAACTGTTTTTT	CASSEAGGTAEKLFF
few	.	TRBV5-1	TRBJ1-1	TGCGCCAGCAGGACGGGGGCGGTGGGAACTGAAGCTTTCTTT	CASRTGAVGTEAFF
.	.	TRBV9	TRBJ2-3	TGTGCCAGCAGCGTAGCCGGGACTGGGACAGATACGCAGTATTTT	CASSVAGTGTDTQYF
.	.	TRBV27	TRBJ2-2	TGTGCCAGCAGTTTACGGGCGCCGCGACGGGATGATGACATCGGGGAGCTGTTTTTT	CASSLRAPRRDDDIGELFF
.	TRBD2	TRBV19	TRBJ2-4	TGTGCCAGTAGTATAGCCCCAACTAGCGGGTTAAACATTCAGTACTTC	CASSIAPTSGLNIQYF
.	.	TRBV7-8	TRBJ2-3	TGTGCCAGCAGCCAAGGGGTACAGGGAGGCGGGGATACGCAGTATTTT	CASSQGVQGGGDTQYF
.	TRBD1	TRBV10-3	TRBJ1-1	TGTGCCATCAATGGACAGGGCCACACTGAAGCTTTCTTT	CAINGQGHTEAFF
.	.	TRBV5-1	TRBJ1-6	TGCGCCAGCAGCTTGGCCTCAGGAGGCGGAGGCTCACCCCTCCACTTT	CASSLASGGGGSPLHF
.	TRBD1	TRBV5-1	TRBJ1-5	TGCGCCAGCAGCAGGGGGCAGGATTCCTCTCAGCCCCAGCATTTT	CASSRGQDSSQPQHF
.	.	TRBV12-2	TRBJ1-5	TGTGCAAGTCGCTTAGCGCGGGCAGGACCTTACAATCAGCCCCAGCATTTT	CASRLARAGPYNQPQHF
.	.	TRBV28	TRBJ2-1	TGTGCCAGCAGTTTATTTCGGGGGTCCGGGGCCTACAATGAGCAGTTCTTC	CASSLFRGSGAYNEQFF
.	TRBD1	TRBV15	TRBJ2-7	TGTGCCACCAGCAGAGGGGGGACAGGGGGCGGCGAGCAGTACTTC	CATSRGGTGGGEQYF
.	TRBD2	TRBV4-2	TRBJ2-3	TGTGCCAGCAGCCAAGCAAAACTAGCGGGGGGTACGATAAGCACAGATACGCAGTATTTT	CASSQAKLAGGTISTDTQYF
.	.	TRBV5-6	TRBJ1-5	TGTGCCAGCAGCTTGGTGGGGAGTGATCAGCCCCAGCATTTT	CASSLVGSDQPQHF
.	TRBD2	TRBV11-2	TRBJ2-7	TGTGCCAGCAGGACCCCCGGGAGGGCAGGGTACGAGCAGTACTTC	CASRTPGRAGYEQYF
.	TRBD2	TRBV4-2	TRBJ2-1	TGTGCCAGCAGCCAAGATCCGTCAGCGGGGCAGTGGAATGAGCAGTTCTTC	CASSQDPSAGQWNEQFF
.	TRBD2	TRBV4-2	TRBJ2-5	TGTGCCAGCAGCCAAGACGGGGCGGGGGGGCTGGAGACCCAGTACTTC	CASSQDGAGGLETQYF
.	.	TRBV5-1	TRBJ1-2	TGCGCCAGCAAGGGGTCCGGGGTCTATGGCTACACCTTC	CASKGSGVYGYTF
.	TRBD2	TRBV5-1	TRBJ2-3	TGCGCCAGCAGCTCCACTAGCGGGGAGGCAGATACGCAGTATTTT	CASSSTSGEADTQYF
once	TRBD1	TRBV18	TRBJ2-2	TGTGCCAGCTCAAGGGACAGACCTAACACCGGGGAGCTGTTTTTT	CASSRDRPNTGELFF
.	.	TRBV5-1	TRBJ2-1	TGCGCCAGCAGCCCATTCGGGGAGAGCTACAATGAGCAGTTCTTC	CASSPFGESYNEQFF
.	.	TRBV6-5	TRBJ1-1	TGTGCCAGCAGTTACTCGAGGGGGGAAGCTTTCTTT	CASSYSRGEAFF
.	.	TRBV6-1	TRBJ2-1	TGTGCCAGCAGTCCCGGCGATACCTACAATGAGCAGTTCTTC	CASSPGDTYNEQFF
.	TRBD1	TRBV30	TRBJ1-5	TGTGCCTGGACCAGACAGGGAGACCAGCCCCAGCATTTT	CAWTRQGDQPQHF
.	.	TRBV11-2	TRBJ2-6	TGTGCCAGCAGCTTAGGGGGCAACAACCGGGCCAACGTCCTGACTTTC	CASSLGGNNRANVLTF
.	.	TRBV10-3	TRBJ2-3	TGTGCCATCAGTGGGGAATTACTAGCTGGAGGCACAGATACGCAGTATTTT	CAISGELLAGGTDTQYF
.	.	TRBV27	TRBJ1-5	TGTGCCAGCAGTTTTAATCAGCGCCCAAATCAGCCCCAGCATTTT	CASSFNQRPNQPQHF
.	.	TRBV2	TRBJ2-5	TGTGCCAGCAGCCCGGGCAGGCAAGAGACCCAGTACTTC	CASSPGRQETQYF
.	TRBD2	TRBV27	TRBJ2-5	TGTGCCAGCAGTTTAAATAGCGGGGGGGGTCTTGAGACCCAGTACTTC	CASSLNSGGGLETQYF
once	.	TRBV2	TRBJ2-7	TGTGCCAGCAGTGAATCCTCCTACGAGCAGTACTTC	CASSESSYEQYF
.	TRBD1	TRBV6-8	TRBJ1-1	TGTGCCAGCAGTTACTCACAGGGGGGGCTCACTGAAGCTTTCTTT	CASSYSQGGLTEAFF
.	.	TRBV25-1	TRBJ1-1	TGTGCCAGCAGTGATCGAACCCGGGGCAGGGTCGCAGATGAAGCTTTCTTT	CASSDRTRGRVADEAFF
.	.	TRBV10-3	TRBJ2-7	TGTGCCAGCAGCCCCCGGACGTCCTCCTACGAGCAGTACTTC	CASSPRTSSYEQYF